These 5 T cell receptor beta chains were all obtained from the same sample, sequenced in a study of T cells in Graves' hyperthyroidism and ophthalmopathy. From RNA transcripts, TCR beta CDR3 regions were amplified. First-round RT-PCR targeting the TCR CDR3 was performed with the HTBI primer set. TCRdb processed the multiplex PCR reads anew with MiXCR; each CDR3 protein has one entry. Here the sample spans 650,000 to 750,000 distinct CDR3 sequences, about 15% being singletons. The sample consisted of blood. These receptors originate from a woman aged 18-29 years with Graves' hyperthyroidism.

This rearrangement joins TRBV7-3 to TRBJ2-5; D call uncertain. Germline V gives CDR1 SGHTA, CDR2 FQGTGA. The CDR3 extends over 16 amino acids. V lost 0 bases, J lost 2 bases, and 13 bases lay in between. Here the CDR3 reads CASSLTSGKGQETQYF. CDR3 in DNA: TGTGCCAGCAGCTTAACTTCTGGGAAGGGTCAAGAGACCCAGTACTTC.

The CDR3 DNA is TGTGCCTGGAGATGGCTACCTCGCAATGAGCAGTTCTTC. Translated: CAWRWLPRNEQFF. This sequence joins TRBV30 and TRBJ2-1; D unresolved. Germline CDR1 GTSNPN, CDR2 SVGIG (reference sequence). This CDR3 has 13 residues. The V and J ends lost 3 bases and 6 bases respectively, with 12 bases between them.

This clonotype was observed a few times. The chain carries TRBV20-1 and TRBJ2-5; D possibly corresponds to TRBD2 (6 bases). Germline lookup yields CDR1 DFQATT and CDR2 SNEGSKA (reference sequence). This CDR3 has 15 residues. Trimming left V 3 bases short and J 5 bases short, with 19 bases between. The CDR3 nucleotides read TGCAGTGCTAGGCAGCGGAGGGCAAGACGGGAGACCCAGTACTTC. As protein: CSARQRRARRETQYF.

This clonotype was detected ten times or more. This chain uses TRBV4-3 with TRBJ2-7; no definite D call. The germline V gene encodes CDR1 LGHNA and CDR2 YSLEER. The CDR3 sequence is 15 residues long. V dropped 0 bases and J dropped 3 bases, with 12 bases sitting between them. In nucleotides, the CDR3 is TGCGCCAGCAGCCAAGATGGGTCTACCTTCTACGAGCAGTACTTC. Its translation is CASSQDGSTFYEQYF.

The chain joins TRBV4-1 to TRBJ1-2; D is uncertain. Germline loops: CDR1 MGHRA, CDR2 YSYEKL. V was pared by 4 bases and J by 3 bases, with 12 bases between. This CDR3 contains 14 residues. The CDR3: CASSPAVTDYGYTF. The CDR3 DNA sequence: TGCGCCAGCAGCCCTGCCGTCACAGACTATGGCTACACCTTC.